Included here is one T cell receptor beta chain sequence, with context. Its binding antigen is unknown. Nothing much larger sits one base from this clone, and base qualities are not available. The sample originates from a study of control samples from healthy donors and cancer patients (dated by TCRdb to the early 2020s). The protocol used for the library was the immunoSEQ multiplex PCR assay. This immuneACCESS table, as held by TCRdb, lists in-frame sequences with V and J called but not all clones. Of the missing ones, under half trace to an unresolved V gene in checked studies; the others have no known cause. Recorded for this sample are about 130,000 clones; 80% to 95% of them occurred a single time. 8.5% to 10% of the sample is held by the ten biggest clonotypes. As encoded in the germline V gene, CDR1 is SNHLY while CDR2 is FYNNEI. CDR3 length: 13 amino acids, cysteine to phenylalanine. Only the CDR3 region is kept as DNA, spanning 39 bases read in frame from base 1. Trimming at the junction amounts to 6 bases on V and 5 bases on J, and the germline ends lie 13 bases apart.

This sequence uses TRBV2 and TRBJ2-5, with no confident D gene call. Sequencing was done on a sample of blood. The clonotype comes from a man aged 18 to 29 in good health. The CDR3 region: CASSDRRRETQYF. The nucleotide sequence is given as TGTGCCAGCAGCGACCGGCGTCGGGAGACCCAGTACTTC.